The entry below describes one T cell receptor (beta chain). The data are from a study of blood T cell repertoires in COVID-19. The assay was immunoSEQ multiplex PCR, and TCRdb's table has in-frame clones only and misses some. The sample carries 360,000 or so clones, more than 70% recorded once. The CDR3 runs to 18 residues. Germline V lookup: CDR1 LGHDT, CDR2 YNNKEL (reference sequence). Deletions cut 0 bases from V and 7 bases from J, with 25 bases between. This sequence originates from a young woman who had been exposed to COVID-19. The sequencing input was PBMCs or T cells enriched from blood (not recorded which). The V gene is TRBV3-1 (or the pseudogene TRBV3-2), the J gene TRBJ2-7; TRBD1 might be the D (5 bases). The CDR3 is CASSQDYPSWGSPGEQYF. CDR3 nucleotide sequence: TGTGCCAGCAGCCAAGATTACCCCTCGTGGGGATCCCCAGGGGAGCAGTACTTC.